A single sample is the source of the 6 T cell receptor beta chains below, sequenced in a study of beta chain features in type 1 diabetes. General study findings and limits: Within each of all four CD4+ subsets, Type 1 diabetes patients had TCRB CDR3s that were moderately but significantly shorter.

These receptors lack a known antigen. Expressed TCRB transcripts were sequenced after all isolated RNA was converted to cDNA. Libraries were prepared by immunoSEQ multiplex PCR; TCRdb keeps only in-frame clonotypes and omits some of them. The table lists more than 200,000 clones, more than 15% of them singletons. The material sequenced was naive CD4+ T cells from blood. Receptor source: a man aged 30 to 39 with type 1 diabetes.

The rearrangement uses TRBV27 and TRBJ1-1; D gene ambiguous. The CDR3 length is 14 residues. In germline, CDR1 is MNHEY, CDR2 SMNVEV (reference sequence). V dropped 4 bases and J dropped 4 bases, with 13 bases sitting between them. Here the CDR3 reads CASSSLSPVTEAFF. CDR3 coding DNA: TGTGCCAGCAGTTCCCTCTCACCCGTCACTGAAGCTTTCTTT.

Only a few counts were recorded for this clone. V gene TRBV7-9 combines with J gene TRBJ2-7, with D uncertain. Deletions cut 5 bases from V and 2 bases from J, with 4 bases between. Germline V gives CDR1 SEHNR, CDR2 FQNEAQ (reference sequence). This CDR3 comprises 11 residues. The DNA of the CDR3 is TGTGCCAGCAGCGCAGCCTACGAGCAGTACTTC. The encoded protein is CASSAAYEQYF.

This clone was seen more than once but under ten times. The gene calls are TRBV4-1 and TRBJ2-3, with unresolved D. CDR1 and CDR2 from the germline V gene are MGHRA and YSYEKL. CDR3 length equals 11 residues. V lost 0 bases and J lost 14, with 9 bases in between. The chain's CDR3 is CASSQDLRLYF. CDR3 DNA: TGCGCCAGCAGCCAAGATCTGAGGCTGTATTTT.

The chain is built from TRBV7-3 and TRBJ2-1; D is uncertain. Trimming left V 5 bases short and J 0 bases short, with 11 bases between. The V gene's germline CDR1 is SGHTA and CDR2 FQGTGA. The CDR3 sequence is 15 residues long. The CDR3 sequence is CASSPRRSSYNEQFF. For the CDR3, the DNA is TGTGCCAGCAGCCCCCGACGGTCCTCCTACAATGAGCAGTTCTTC.

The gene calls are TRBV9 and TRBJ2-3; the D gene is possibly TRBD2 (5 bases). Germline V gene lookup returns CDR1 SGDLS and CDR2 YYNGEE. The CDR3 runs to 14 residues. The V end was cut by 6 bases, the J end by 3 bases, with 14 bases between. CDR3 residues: CASTLSGGTDTQYF. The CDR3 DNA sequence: TGTGCCAGCACCTTGAGCGGCGGGACAGATACGCAGTATTTT.

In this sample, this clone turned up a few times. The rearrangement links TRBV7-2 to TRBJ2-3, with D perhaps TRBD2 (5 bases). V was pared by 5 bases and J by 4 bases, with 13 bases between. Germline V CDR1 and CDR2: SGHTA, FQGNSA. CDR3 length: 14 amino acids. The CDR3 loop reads CASSLLAGPDTQYF. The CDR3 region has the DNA TGTGCCAGCAGCCTCCTTGCGGGCCCAGATACGCAGTATTTT.